The T cell receptor beta chain under discussion was sequenced for a study of blood T cells in healthy people across ages (dated by TCRdb to the mid-2010s). With respect to the entire study: In model experiments, roughly one uniquely barcoded TCR beta cDNA molecule per two T cells was captured by template switching. Using deep sequencing normalized with unique cDNA molecular identifiers, the study measured how TCR beta repertoire diversity changes with age. Donors were grouped into four age groups: young (average about 15 years), middle-aged (approximately 41), aged (around 56) and long-lived (around 82). Donors of different ages were randomly distributed across sequencing lanes to avoid experimental bias. Two additional independent replicas of 1 million unique cDNA reads from the same blood draw were analyzed for two donors (one aged 18 to 30 and one aged 80 or older).

What the research found in general, with its limitations: The percentage of naive T cells measured by flow cytometry correlated strongly with observed TCR beta diversity. Compared with the aged group, the long-lived group had more naive CD4+ T cells, fewer expanded clones and increased TCR diversity, a pattern suggesting age selection. Estimates of total diversity based on one million sequenced T cells were regarded as lower bounds and as underestimates. Observed TCR beta diversity per million T cells fell roughly linearly with age, and a significant reduction was already apparent by age roughly 40. The CMV infection status of donors was not known, potentially confounding age-related changes in expanded clonotypes. Since profiling was done on bulk unsorted PBMCs, naive and antigen-experienced compartments could not be conclusively compared.

The library was generated by 5' RACE. The sample was run on an Illumina HiSeq 2500. The second PCR ran for roughly 6 to 11 cycles and used a J-beta primer mix along with a sample-barcoded 5' primer. A unique molecular identifier was introduced onto each TCR beta cDNA molecule by a template-switch 5' adaptor carrying 12 random nucleotides. Each sample yielded at least 3 million CDR3-containing paired-end reads. The Mint cDNA synthesis kit, primed by a TRBC-specific oligonucleotide, was used to synthesize first-strand cDNA from all RNA. Following uracil-DNA glycosylase treatment, all cDNA underwent a first 18-cycle PCR with the universal primers M1SS and BC2_uni_R. The published analysis was carried out like this. Normalization of each sample was performed by random selection of 1 million high-quality reads, each carrying a distinct molecular identifier. Reads with shared molecular identifiers were discarded instead of being binned into consensus sequences. MiTCR, with a Q25 quality threshold and the strictest error-elimination algorithm, was used for CDR3 identification, clonotype clustering and error correction. A nonparametric unseen species model with Euler transformation was used to estimate lower-bound total TCR beta diversity. TCRdb ran its own pipeline on the public reads, namely fastp trimming at Q25 and MiXCR clone calling, and kept in-frame beta chains. CDR3 protein duplicates are merged, each entry listing the most common genes and DNA. The authors' filters were not applied to this entry. The sample profile shows fewer than 900,000 distinct CDR3 sequences; roughly 35% of them were found once. 10% to 15% of the sample goes to the ten largest clones.

With regard to this clonotype: This receptor's antigen is unknown. No base qualities exist here, and no much larger clone lies one base off it.

The 35 to 40 donors, aged roughly 6 to 95 years, were systemically healthy Caucasian individuals from Russia. Each donor gave approximately 9.3 milliliters of peripheral blood, collected into EDTA-treated Vacutainer tubes. Ficoll-Paque density-gradient centrifugation was used to isolate PBMCs, with at least 7 million per sample. Total RNA was extracted from PBMCs with Trizol reagent, with at least 6 micrograms obtained per sample. For every donor, flow cytometry on a PBMC aliquot measured the percentage of naive CD45RAhigh/CD27high T cells. V is trimmed back by 3 bases and J by 4 bases, and the junction contains 9 bases that no gene match accounts for. The CDR3 sequence holds 17 residues, the cysteine and phenylalanine included. The DNA shown is the 51-base CDR3, in frame from base 1.

The sequence was obtained from a man aged 18 to 30 in good health. The sequenced sample was blood. The chain is assembled from TRBV12-3 or TRBV12-4 and TRBJ2-5; 12 of the junction bases match TRBD2. The nucleotides read TGTGCCAGCAGTTTCGCTGCCCTAGCGGGAGGGACAGAGACCCAGTACTTC. Translated, it reads CASSFAALAGGTETQYF.